The 10 T cell receptor beta chains below come from one sample, sequenced in a study of neurological immune-mediated disorders. Each CDR3 protein is one row after TCRdb ran MiXCR on the 5' RACE reads. The repertoire holds under 90,000 distinct CDR3 sequences, with approximately 3.5% as singletons. Sequenced sample: PBMCs. The receptors were gathered from a woman in her 50s with multiple sclerosis.

This clonotype was seen ten or more times. This rearrangement joins TRBV6-5 to TRBJ2-1; tentatively, D is TRBD1 or TRBD2 (6 bases each). V lost 1 base, J lost 8 bases, and 15 bases lay in between. This CDR3 contains 15 residues. Germline V lookup: CDR1 MNHEY, CDR2 SVGAGI. The CDR3 DNA follows: TGTGCCAGCAGTTACTGGGGGGCCGAATTGGATGAGCAGTTCTTC. This codes for CASSYWGAELDEQFF.

At least ten counts were recorded for this clonotype. The V and J genes are TRBV2 and TRBJ1-5; the D is unclear. The CDR3 covers 14 residues. The V end lost 5 bases, the J end lost 4 bases, and 12 bases lay between the germline ends. Per germline, CDR1 SNHLY and CDR2 FYNNEI. CDR3 nucleotides: TGTGCCAGCAGTCTCCTCCGAGAAAATCAGCCCCAGCATTTT. It translates to CASSLLRENQPQHF.

As for this clonotype: Just one base apart from a much larger clone, this may be a read error. This rearrangement joins TRBV9 to TRBJ2-3, with D uncertain. This CDR3 region has 15 residues. Germline CDR1 is SGDLS and CDR2 is YYNGEE. CDR3 coding DNA: TGTGCCAACAGCGTAGGGAACACTGGCCCAGATACGCAGTATTTT. Residues: CANSVGNTGPDTQYF.

The table lists this clonotype with many counts. The V gene is TRBV29-1, the J gene TRBJ2-3, with D possibly being TRBD2 (7 bases). Germline V gene lookup returns CDR1 SQVTM and CDR2 ANQGSEA. This CDR3 is built from 15 residues. CDR3: CTTGGPGGRTDTQYF. In nucleotides, the CDR3 is TGCACCACAGGCGGGCCGGGGGGCAGAACAGATACGCAGTATTTT.

In its sample, this clonotype was seen many times. The chain uses TRBV5-1 and TRBJ1-1, with a tentative D call TRBD1 (5 bases). Germline-derived CDR1 and CDR2 are SGHRS and YFSETQ. The CDR3 contains 13 residues. V was pared by 3 bases and J by 3 bases, with 9 bases between. DNA of the CDR3: TGCGCCAGCAGCTATCAGGGAGACACTGAAGCTTTCTTT. Encoded protein: CASSYQGDTEAFF.

At least ten counts were recorded for this clonotype. The V and J genes are TRBV7-2 and TRBJ1-5; TRBD1 aligns across 9 bases. This CDR3 has 14 residues. The V segment lost 5 bases and the J segment 7 bases; nucleotides outside the gene matches: 6. Germline values: CDR1 SGHTA, CDR2 FQGNSA. In nucleotides, the CDR3 is TGTGCCAGCAGCCCGGGACAGGGCTACCAGCCCCAGCATTTT. Protein: CASSPGQGYQPQHF.

This clonotype was seen at least ten times. The V call is TRBV12-3 or TRBV12-4, the J call TRBJ2-1, with 9 bases identical to TRBD1. The CDR3 spans 14 residues. Losses at the gene ends were 10 bases for V and 8 bases for J; bases not matched to a gene: 12. CDR3 residues: CATQYHRGLDEQFF. CDR3 DNA sequence: TGTGCCACCCAGTATCACAGGGGGCTCGATGAGCAGTTCTTC.

This clonotype has at least ten counts. The V call is TRBV20-1, the J call TRBJ2-3; 12 bases agree with TRBD2. CDR3 size: 14 residues. Looked up from germline, CDR1 is DFQATT and CDR2 is SNEGSKA (reference sequence). Trimming took 3 bases from V and 5 from J; bases not matched to a gene: 3. The CDR3 loop is CSASPSGGEDTQYF. CDR3 coding DNA: TGCAGTGCTAGCCCTAGCGGGGGGGAAGATACGCAGTATTTT.

The table lists this clonotype with many counts. The chain uses TRBV5-1 and TRBJ1-1; D remains ambiguous. Germline V gene data show CDR1 as SGHRS and CDR2 as YFSETQ. Between the trimmed V and J ends, which lost 4 bases and 0 bases, there was a span of 16 bases. The CDR3 has 16 amino acids. The CDR3 nucleotides are TGCGCCAGCAGCGTAGGGCGTGGCAGGATGAACACTGAAGCTTTCTTT. Translation: CASSVGRGRMNTEAFF.

This clonotype was counted at least ten times. The gene calls are TRBV6-2 or TRBV6-3 and TRBJ1-1; D remains unclear. V was pared by 4 bases and J by 5 bases, with 17 bases between. The CDR3 has 15 amino acids. Per germline, CDR1 MNHEY and CDR2 SVGEGT. The CDR3: CASSSRTMVGTEAFF. The CDR3 region has the DNA TGTGCCAGCAGTTCGCGGACCATGGTTGGAACTGAAGCTTTCTTT.